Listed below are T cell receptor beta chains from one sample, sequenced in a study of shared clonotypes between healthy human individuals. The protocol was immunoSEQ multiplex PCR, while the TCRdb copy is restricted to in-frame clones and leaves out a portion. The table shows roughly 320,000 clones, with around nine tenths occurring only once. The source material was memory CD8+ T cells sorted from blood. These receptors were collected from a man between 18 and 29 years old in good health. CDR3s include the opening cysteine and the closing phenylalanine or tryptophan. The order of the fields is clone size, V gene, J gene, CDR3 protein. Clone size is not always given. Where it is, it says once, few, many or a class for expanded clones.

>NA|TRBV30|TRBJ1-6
CAWRPPGSYNSPLHF
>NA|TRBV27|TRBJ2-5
CASTTRTGGYETQYF
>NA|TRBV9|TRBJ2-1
CASSVEIGVNEQFF
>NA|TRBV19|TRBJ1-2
CASSSSPVTDGYTF
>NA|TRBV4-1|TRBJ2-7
CASSQDDGHEQYF
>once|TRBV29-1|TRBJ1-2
CSVREGEGYTF
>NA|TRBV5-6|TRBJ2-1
CASSGAYGGPYGGYNEQFF
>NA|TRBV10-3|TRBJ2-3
CAISVPDLDTQYF
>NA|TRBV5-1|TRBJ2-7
CASSSSGTGAGYEQYF
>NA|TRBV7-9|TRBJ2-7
CASSHIPSGLAGLFEQYF
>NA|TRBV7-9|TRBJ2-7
CASSATGSSYEQYF